The clone carrying this T cell receptor (beta chain) was observed a handful of times. Its cognate antigen is unknown. This specimen comes from a study of post-analysis software for immune sequencing data. The CDR3 consists of 15 residues. Germline CDR1 MNHNY, CDR2 SVGAGI (reference sequence). Trimming took 8 bases from V and 1 from J; bases not matched to a gene: 3. Unique molecular identifiers had been added to the TCR beta cDNA libraries. In TCRdb, the PCR reads were re-called with MiXCR into one record per CDR3 protein. The sample includes under 900,000 distinct CDR3 sequences, roughly 58% of them seen just once. Study results and limitations: In patients, four to six TRBV segments were more frequent than in controls, with TRBV5-6, TRBV5-1 and TRBV20-1 among them.

The sequencing input was blood. This TCR derives from a girl aged 5-17 years with multiple sclerosis. The genes are TRBV6-6 and TRBJ2-1; the match to TRBD1 covers 12 bases. The CDR3 bases are TGTGCCAGCGTGGGACAGGGGGCATCCTACAATGAGCAGTTCTTC. Its translation is CASVGQGASYNEQFF.